The present T cell receptor beta chain was sequenced within a study of T cell clonotyping in hematopoietic cell transplantation. Details on this clone: Its antigen is unknown.

Points from the study as a whole: Higher Inverse Simpson Index values in graft donor and pretransplant recipient predicted broader posttransplant TCR diversity.

Unmatched junction bases numbered 8, after V lost 0 bases and J lost 3 bases. The CDR3 has 18 residues. CDR1 and CDR2 (germline): SGDLS, YYNGEE. The assay was immunoSEQ multiplex PCR, and TCRdb's table has in-frame clones only and misses some. Of tens of thousands of clones in the sample, around 94% were seen once. This receptor was identified in a woman in her forties or fifties in good health. Some clones in this sample may be carry-over from other donors' samples. The specimen sequenced was peripheral blood mononuclear cells. The V and J genes are TRBV9 and TRBJ2-1, with 11 bases matching TRBD2. The CDR3: CASSVVDSGGAGYNEQFF. DNA of the CDR3: TGTGCCAGCAGCGTAGTCGATAGCGGGGGGGCGGGCTACAATGAGCAGTTCTTC.